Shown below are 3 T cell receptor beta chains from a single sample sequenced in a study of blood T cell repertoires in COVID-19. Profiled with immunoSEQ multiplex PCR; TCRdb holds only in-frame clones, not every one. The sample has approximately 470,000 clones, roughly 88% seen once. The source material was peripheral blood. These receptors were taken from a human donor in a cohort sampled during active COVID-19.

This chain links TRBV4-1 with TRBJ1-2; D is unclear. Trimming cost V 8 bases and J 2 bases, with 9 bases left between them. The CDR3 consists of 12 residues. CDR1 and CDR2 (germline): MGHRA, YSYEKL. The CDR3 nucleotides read TGCGCCAGCGGGGAGGGCAACTATGGCTACACCTTC. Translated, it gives CASGEGNYGYTF.

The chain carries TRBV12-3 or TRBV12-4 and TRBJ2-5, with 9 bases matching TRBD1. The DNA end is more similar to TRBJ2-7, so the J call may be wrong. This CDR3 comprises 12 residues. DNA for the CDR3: TGTGCCAGCAGTTTGGACAGGGGCGAGCAGTACTTC. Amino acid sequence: CASSLDRGEQYF.

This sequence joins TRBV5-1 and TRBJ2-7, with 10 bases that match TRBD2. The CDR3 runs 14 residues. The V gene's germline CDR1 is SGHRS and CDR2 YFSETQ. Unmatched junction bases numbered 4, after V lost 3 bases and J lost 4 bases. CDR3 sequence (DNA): TGCGCCAGCAGCTCGCAAGCGGGAGGGTACGAGCAGTACTTC. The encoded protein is CASSSQAGGYEQYF.